This passage covers 13 T cell receptor beta chains from one sample sequenced in a study of T cells in localized non-small cell lung cancer. Libraries were prepared by immunoSEQ multiplex PCR; TCRdb keeps only in-frame clonotypes and omits some of them. The sample includes approximately 30,000 clones, around four fifths seen only once; the top ten take about 38%. Sequenced material: peripheral blood, taken before any cancer treatment. The receptor source for this set is a male donor older than 55 with stage II squamous cell lung carcinoma.

The rearrangement uses TRBV7-2 and TRBJ2-2, with 13 positions matching TRBD2. Germline V gives CDR1 SGHTA, CDR2 FQGNSA. V shed 5 bases, J shed 5 bases, and the junction held 8 bases outside the gene matches. The CDR3 totals 17 residues. The CDR3 loop reads CASSLRGLAGATGELFF. DNA for the CDR3: TGTGCCAGCAGCCTCCGTGGACTAGCGGGGGCAACCGGGGAGCTGTTTTTT.

The chain employs TRBV5-1 and TRBJ1-1; tentative D call: TRBD1 (5 bases). The germline V gene encodes CDR1 SGHRS and CDR2 YFSETQ. This CDR3 spans 14 amino acids. Trimming removed 3 bases at V and 4 bases at J, with 13 bases between. As DNA, the CDR3 is TGCGCCAGCAGCTCCCAGGGCCCCCTCACTGAAGCTTTCTTT. This gives the protein CASSSQGPLTEAFF.

The chain joins TRBV6-6 to TRBJ2-7, with D perhaps TRBD1 (6 bases). The CDR3 spans 14 residues. V shed 8 bases and J shed 3 bases, with 17 bases lying between them. CDR1 MNHNY and CDR2 SVGAGI come from the germline V gene (reference sequence). This CDR3 reads CASVGRQENYEQYF. As DNA, the CDR3 is TGTGCCAGCGTTGGTAGACAGGAAAACTACGAGCAGTACTTC.

This clone has only one observation. J is TRBJ1-3 and V is TRBV15; no reliable D call. The germline V gene has CDR1 LNHNV and CDR2 YYDKDF (reference sequence). Trimming pared 5 bases from V and 2 bases from J, leaving 16 bases between. CDR3 length: 16 residues. This CDR3 is CATSPLREGPGNTIYF. CDR3 in DNA: TGTGCCACCAGCCCCCTGAGGGAGGGCCCTGGAAACACCATATATTTT.

This chain uses TRBV5-1 with TRBJ2-7, with D maybe TRBD2 (6 bases). This CDR3 has 15 amino acids. The germline V gene encodes CDR1 SGHRS and CDR2 YFSETQ. V lost 5 bases and J 1 base, leaving 16 bases between the germline ends. The CDR3 DNA reads TGCGCCAGCAGGGAAATTAGCGGCCCATCCTACGAGCAGTACTTC. Its translation is CASREISGPSYEQYF. Using reference TRBV5-1 and TRBJ2-7 for the parts outside the CDR3, the full variable domain is KAGVTQTPRYLIKTRGQQVTLSCSPISGHRSVSWYQQTPGQGLQFLFEYFSETQRNKGNFPGRFSGRQFSNSRSEMNVSTLELGDSALYLCASREISGPSYEQYFGPGTRLTVT.

The chain carries TRBV6-4 and TRBJ2-3; D gene ambiguous. CDR1 and CDR2 from the germline V gene are MRHNA and SNTAGT. This CDR3 spans 14 amino acids. Trimming removed 4 bases from V and 2 bases from J, with 10 bases in between. The DNA of the CDR3 is TGTGCCAGCAGTGCAGAGGTTGCCACAGATACGCAGTATTTT. Its translation: CASSAEVATDTQYF.

V gene TRBV5-1 combines with J gene TRBJ2-5; D unclear. The V and J ends lost 0 bases and 2 bases respectively, with 5 bases between them. Germline V gene sequence: CDR1 SGHRS, CDR2 YFSETQ. This CDR3 region has 13 residues. The DNA for the CDR3 is TGCGCCAGCAGCTTGGTCGTACAAGAGACCCAGTACTTC. This encodes CASSLVVQETQYF.

This clone was seen a few times. This chain joins TRBV28 and TRBJ1-2, with TRBD1 as a possible D gene (6 bases). Trimming removed 3 bases at V and 4 bases at J, with 12 bases between. Germline CDR1 MDHEN, CDR2 SYDVKM. This CDR3 region has 14 residues. The CDR3 coding sequence is TGTGCCAGCAGTTTCCGGACAGTGACCTATGGCTACACCTTC. Encoded protein: CASSFRTVTYGYTF.

V usage is TRBV15 and J usage is TRBJ2-4; possible D gene TRBD2, 6 bases. Trimming shortened V by 0 bases and J by 3 bases, and 6 bases separated the two germline ends. The CDR3 spans 14 residues. The germline gives CDR1 LNHNV, CDR2 YYDKDF (reference sequence). Here the CDR3 DNA reads TGTGCCACCAGCAGAGAGGGGGGCAAAAACATTCAGTACTTC. Amino acid sequence: CATSREGGKNIQYF.

This clone was seen a single time. The chain is built from TRBV5-1 and TRBJ2-2, with D unresolved. The CDR3 consists of 15 residues. The V end lost 0 bases, the J end lost 4 bases, and 10 bases lay between the germline ends. Germline CDR1 is SGHRS and CDR2 is YFSETQ. The CDR3 reads CASSLGPGFTGELFF. Written as DNA, the CDR3 is TGCGCCAGCAGCTTGGGCCCAGGCTTCACCGGGGAGCTGTTTTTT. Filled out from reference TRBV5-1 and TRBJ2-2, the complete variable domain reads KAGVTQTPRYLIKTRGQQVTLSCSPISGHRSVSWYQQTPGQGLQFLFEYFSETQRNKGNFPGRFSGRQFSNSRSEMNVSTLELGDSALYLCASSLGPGFTGELFFGEGSRLTVL.

The chain uses TRBV4-1 and TRBJ2-2; D perhaps matches TRBD1 (5 bases). This CDR3 is built from 17 residues. Trimming stripped 1 base from V and 4 bases from J, with 16 bases between. Germline V gene sequence: CDR1 MGHRA, CDR2 YSYEKL. This chain's CDR3 is CASSQVDMGFLTGELFF. As DNA, the CDR3 is TGCGCCAGCAGCCAAGTGGACATGGGGTTCCTCACCGGGGAGCTGTTTTTT.

The chain combines TRBV19 with TRBJ1-5; 7 nucleotides line up with TRBD1. CDR3 size: 16 residues. The germline V gene has CDR1 LNHDA and CDR2 SQIVND (reference sequence). V gave up 3 bases and J gave up 0 bases; unmatched junction bases: 5. Written as DNA, the CDR3 is TGTGCCAGTAGTATTTACAGGGGACTTAGCAATCAGCCCCAGCATTTT. Its translation is CASSIYRGLSNQPQHF.

The V gene is TRBV5-5, the J gene TRBJ2-3; TRBD2 aligns across 13 bases. This CDR3 spans 17 amino acids. CDR1 SGHKS and CDR2 YYEKEE come from the germline V gene (reference sequence). J lost 5 bases, V lost 4 bases, and 10 bases had no gene match. DNA of the CDR3: TGTGCCAGCAGCCTAATAGGACTAGCGGGAGAGGAAGATACGCAGTATTTT. Translated: CASSLIGLAGEEDTQYF. Full variable domain (outside the CDR3, taken from reference TRBV5-5 and TRBJ2-3): DAGVTQSPTHLIKTRGQQVTLRCSPISGHKSVSWYQQVLGQGPQFIFQYYEKEERGRGNFPDRFSARQFPNYSSELNVNALLLGDSALYLCASSLIGLAGEEDTQYFGPGTRLTVL.